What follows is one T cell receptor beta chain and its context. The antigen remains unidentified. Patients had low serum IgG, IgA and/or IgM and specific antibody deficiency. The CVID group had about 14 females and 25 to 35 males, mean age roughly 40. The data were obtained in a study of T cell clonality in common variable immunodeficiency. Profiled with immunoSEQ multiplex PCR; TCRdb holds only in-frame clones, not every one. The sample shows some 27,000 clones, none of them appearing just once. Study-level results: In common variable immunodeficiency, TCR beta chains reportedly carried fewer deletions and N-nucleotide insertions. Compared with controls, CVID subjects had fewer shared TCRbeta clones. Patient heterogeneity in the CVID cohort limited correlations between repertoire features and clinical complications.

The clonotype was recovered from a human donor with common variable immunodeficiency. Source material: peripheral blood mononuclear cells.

The DNA read from the CDR3 is TGTGCCAGCTCACCACTCAGGGACATGAACACCGGGGAG. It is translated as CASSPLRDMNTGE. The whole CDR3 sequence is CASSPLRDMNTGELFF. This chain uses TRBV18 with TRBJ2-2; D may be TRBD1 (6 bases). The read halts 3 residues ahead of the CDR3 end, with the missing end drawn from the germline J gene. Germline V gene data show CDR1 as KGHSH and CDR2 as LQKENI. The CDR3 spans 16 residues. The ends were cut back, 1 base at V and 1 base at J, with 10 bases in the middle.